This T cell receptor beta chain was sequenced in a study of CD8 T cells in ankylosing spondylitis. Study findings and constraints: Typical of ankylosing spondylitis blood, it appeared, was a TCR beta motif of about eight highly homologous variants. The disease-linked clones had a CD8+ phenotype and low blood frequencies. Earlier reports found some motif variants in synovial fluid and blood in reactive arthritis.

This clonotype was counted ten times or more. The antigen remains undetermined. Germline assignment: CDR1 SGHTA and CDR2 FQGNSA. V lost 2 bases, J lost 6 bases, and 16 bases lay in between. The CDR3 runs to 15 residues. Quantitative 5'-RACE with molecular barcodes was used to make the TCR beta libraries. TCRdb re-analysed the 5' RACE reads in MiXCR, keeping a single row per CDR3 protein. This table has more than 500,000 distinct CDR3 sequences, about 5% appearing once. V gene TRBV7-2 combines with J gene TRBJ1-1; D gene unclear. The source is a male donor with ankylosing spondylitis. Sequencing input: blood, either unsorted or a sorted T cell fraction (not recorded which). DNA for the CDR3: TGTGCCAGCAGCTTATTTCGGGGTGGTTTATCTGAAGCTTTCTTT. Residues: CASSLFRGGLSEAFF.